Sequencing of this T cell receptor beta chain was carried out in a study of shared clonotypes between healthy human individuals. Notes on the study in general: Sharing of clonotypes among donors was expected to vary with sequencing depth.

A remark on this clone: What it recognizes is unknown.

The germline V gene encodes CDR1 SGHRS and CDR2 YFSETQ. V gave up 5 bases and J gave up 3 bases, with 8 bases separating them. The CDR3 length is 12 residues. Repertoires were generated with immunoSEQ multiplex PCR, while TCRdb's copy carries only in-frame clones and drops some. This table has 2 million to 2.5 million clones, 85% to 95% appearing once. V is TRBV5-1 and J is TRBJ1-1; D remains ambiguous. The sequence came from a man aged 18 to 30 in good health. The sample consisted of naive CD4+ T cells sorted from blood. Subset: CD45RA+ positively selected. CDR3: CASRWSDTEAFF. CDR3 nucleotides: TGCGCCAGCAGATGGTCCGACACTGAAGCTTTCTTT.